The 15 T cell receptor beta chains in this list originate from one sample, sequenced in a study of blood T cell repertoires in COVID-19. Sequencing used immunoSEQ multiplex PCR; TCRdb keeps in-frame clones, though not all of them. The table includes around 99,000 clones, around 89% detected once. The specimen sequenced was peripheral blood. The source of these receptors is a man between 50 and 59 years old with active or convalescent COVID-19.

The V call is TRBV11-2, the J call TRBJ1-3, with a tentative D call TRBD1 (5 bases). The CDR3 covers 19 residues. V was clipped by 1 base and J by 0 bases, with 19 bases between them. CDR1 and CDR2 (germline): SGHAT, FQNNGV. The CDR3 bases are TGTGCCAGCAGCTTAGGAACGGGGGACTTTTCCACCTCTGGAAACACCATATATTTT. Translation gives CASSLGTGDFSTSGNTIYF. Combining the CDR3 with reference TRBV11-2 and TRBJ1-3 gives the whole variable domain EAGVAQSPRYKIIEKRQSVAFWCNPISGHATLYWYQQILGQGPKLLIQFQNNGVVDDSQLPKDRFSAERLKGVDSTLKIQPAKLEDSAVYLCASSLGTGDFSTSGNTIYFGEGSWLTVV.

This clone was counted between two and nine times. The chain links TRBV2 to TRBJ2-3; 12 bases agree with TRBD1. V gave up 6 bases and J gave up 2 bases; unmatched junction bases: 3. Germline loops: CDR1 SNHLY, CDR2 FYNNEI. The CDR3 totals 15 residues. CDR3 nucleotides: TGTGCCAGCAGGGGGGACAGGGGGCACACAGATACGCAGTATTTT. This sequence encodes CASRGDRGHTDTQYF. The complete variable domain, with remaining parts taken from reference TRBV2 and TRBJ2-3, reads EPEVTQTPSHQVTQMGQEVILRCVPISNHLYFYWYRQILGQKVEFLVSFYNNEISEKSEIFDDQFSVERPDGSNFTLKIRSTKLEDSAMYFCASRGDRGHTDTQYFGPGTRLTVL.

The chain links TRBV6-2 or TRBV6-3 to TRBJ2-1, with 8 bases identical to TRBD2. Per germline, CDR1 MNHEY and CDR2 SVGEGT. The CDR3 has 15 residues. Trimming cost V 7 bases and J 6 bases; bases outside gene matches: 11. CDR3 DNA sequence: TGTGCCAGCAACCCGGGAGGGCTATCCGTCAATGAGCAGTTCTTC. It is translated as CASNPGGLSVNEQFF.

This rearrangement joins TRBV9 to TRBJ1-2; 8 bases align to TRBD1. V lost 0 bases to trimming and J lost 7 bases; unmatched junction nucleotides: 5. Germline-derived CDR1 and CDR2 are SGDLS and YYNGEE. The CDR3 runs to 14 residues. The DNA for the CDR3 is TGTGCCAGCAGCGTAGAGCAGGGGGCCCTTGGCTACACCTTC. Its translation: CASSVEQGALGYTF.

The rearrangement joins TRBV6-1 to TRBJ1-4; 8 nucleotides line up with TRBD1. The CDR3 has 14 amino acids. Germline assignment: CDR1 MNHNS and CDR2 SASEGT. V gave up 3 bases and J gave up 5 bases; unmatched junction bases: 2. The CDR3 region is CASSDDRGNEKLFF. CDR3 DNA: TGTGCCAGCAGTGACGACAGGGGAAATGAAAAACTGTTTTTT.

This chain connects TRBV5-4 to TRBJ2-1; no reliable D call. Germline assignment: CDR1 SGHNT and CDR2 YYREEE (reference sequence). Between the trimmed V and J ends, which lost 0 bases and 4 bases, there was a span of 14 bases. The CDR3 is 16 residues long. Written as DNA, the CDR3 is TGTGCCAGCAGCTTGGACGGCGGTACGTTATACAATGAGCAGTTCTTC. The encoded protein is CASSLDGGTLYNEQFF.

The rearrangement joins TRBV7-6 to TRBJ2-1, with 10 bases matching TRBD2. The CDR3 loop spans 15 amino acids. The junction had 3 bases not matched to a gene; V was cut back by 1 base and J by 6 bases. The germline V gene encodes CDR1 SGHVS and CDR2 FNYEAQ. The CDR3 region has the DNA TGTGCCAGCAGCTTAGGGACTAGCGGCGGCAATGAGCAGTTCTTC. The encoded protein is CASSLGTSGGNEQFF.

The V call is TRBV5-1, the J call TRBJ1-1, with D perhaps matching TRBD1 (6 bases). Germline CDR1 is SGHRS and CDR2 is YFSETQ. The CDR3 loop spans 15 amino acids. V gave up 4 bases and J gave up 0 bases, with 13 bases separating them. The CDR3 nucleotides are TGCGCCAGCAGCGGGCAGGGGTCGATGAACACTGAAGCTTTCTTT. Protein sequence: CASSGQGSMNTEAFF.

This chain links TRBV28 with TRBJ1-1; D unresolved. Trimming stripped 5 bases from V and 7 bases from J, with 8 bases between. The length of the CDR3 is 11 residues. Germline V gene sequence: CDR1 MDHEN, CDR2 SYDVKM. Here the CDR3 DNA reads TGTGCCAGCAGTGAGGTGGATGAAGCTTTCTTT. It codes for CASSEVDEAFF.

This clone was found once. The V call is TRBV6-5, the J call TRBJ2-7; a possible D gene is TRBD2 (6 bases). The CDR3 totals 12 residues. The V and J ends lost 6 bases and 2 bases respectively, with 8 bases between them. Germline CDR1 is MNHEY and CDR2 is SVGAGI. The CDR3 region is CASSPGAYEQYF. As DNA, the CDR3 is TGTGCCAGCAGCCCGGGGGCCTACGAGCAGTACTTC.

This clone occurred a few times. This chain links TRBV28 with TRBJ1-2; D is possibly TRBD1 (5 bases). V was pared by 5 bases and J by 1 base, with 11 bases between. The CDR3 runs to 14 residues. CDR1 MDHEN and CDR2 SYDVKM come from the germline V gene. CDR3 DNA: TGTGCCAGCAGTCAGGGCCTAAATAACTATGGCTACACCTTC. Translating it yields CASSQGLNNYGYTF.

CDR3 in amino acids: CASSQTSGNQETQYF. The CDR3, as DNA: TGTGCCAGCAGCCAAACTAGCGGAAATCAAGAGACCCAGTACTTC. This sequence joins TRBV3-1 (or the pseudogene TRBV3-2) and TRBJ2-5, with 8 bases aligning to TRBD2. CDR3 length equals 15 residues. Trimming cost V 2 bases and J 2 bases; bases outside gene matches: 4. The germline V gene encodes CDR1 LGHDT and CDR2 YNNKEL (reference sequence).

This rearrangement joins TRBV3-1 (or the pseudogene TRBV3-2) to TRBJ2-1; tentatively, D is TRBD1 (5 bases). Germline CDR1 LGHDT, CDR2 YNNKEL (reference sequence). CDR3 length: 15 residues. V shed 1 base and J shed 5 bases, with 12 bases lying between them. The CDR3 nucleotides read TGTGCCAGCAGCCAAGGATGGCAGGGAAACAATGAGCAGTTCTTC. It encodes CASSQGWQGNNEQFF.

This chain links TRBV19 with TRBJ2-3; TRBD2 agrees at 7 bases. The CDR3 runs to 16 residues. The germline gives CDR1 LNHDA, CDR2 SQIVND (reference sequence). V was pared by 6 bases and J by 4 bases, with 13 bases of the junction left unmatched. CDR3 in amino acids: CASRPTSRWGADTQYF. CDR3 bases: TGTGCCAGTAGACCGACTAGCAGATGGGGGGCAGATACGCAGTATTTT.

As regards this clone: One end of the junction does not line up with germline, which may come from a read error. CDR3 protein: CASSMTGTGTSEQFF. CDR3 DNA: TGTGCTAGCAGTATGACCGGGACAGGGACCAGCGAGCAGTTCTTC. The chain uses TRBV7-7 and TRBJ2-1, with 9 bases matching TRBD1. This CDR3 has 15 residues. Looked up from germline, CDR1 is SSHAT and CDR2 is FNYEAQ (reference sequence).